Presented here are 19 T cell receptor beta chains from one specimen sequenced in a study of OX40 agonist ivuxolimab in advanced cancers. This table comes from immunoSEQ multiplex PCR, and its TCRdb copy is limited to in-frame clones, with some not included. The table shows under 90,000 clones, with almost 85% occurring only once. The specimen was CD4+ or CD8+ T cells sorted from blood, collected in a trial of the OX40 agonist ivuxolimab. These receptors originate from an adult with an advanced solid tumor such as melanoma, head and neck, liver or kidney cancer.

In this sample, this clone turned up a few times. This chain uses TRBV29-1 with TRBJ1-1; perhaps TRBD1 as D (5 bases). This CDR3 comprises 13 residues. V gave up 6 bases and J gave up 0 bases, with 11 bases separating them. CDR1 is SQVTM and CDR2 is ANQGSEA in the germline V gene. CDR3 protein: CSVSREVNTEAFF. The CDR3, as DNA: TGCAGCGTCTCCAGGGAAGTGAACACTGAAGCTTTCTTT.

This clone was counted a few times. This chain connects TRBV6-1 to TRBJ1-5, with D possibly matching TRBD1 (5 bases). The CDR3 runs 16 residues. Germline V gives CDR1 MNHNS, CDR2 SASEGT. V was pared by 3 bases and J by 0 bases, with 12 bases between. CDR3 sequence reads: CASSDQQAVSNQPQHF. CDR3 coding DNA: TGTGCCAGCAGTGATCAACAGGCGGTTAGCAATCAGCCCCAGCATTTT.

This chain connects TRBV6-6 to TRBJ1-1, with 8 bases that match TRBD1. CDR1 MNHNY and CDR2 SVGAGI come from the germline V gene (reference sequence). The CDR3 spans 12 residues. The V segment lost 6 bases and the J segment 5 bases; nucleotides outside the gene matches: 2. The CDR3 region has the DNA TGTGCCAGCAGAACAGGGGGGACTGAAGCTTTCTTT. Protein product: CASRTGGTEAFF.

The V and J genes are TRBV7-2 and TRBJ2-1, with D tentatively TRBD1 (6 bases). The CDR3 runs 13 residues. Germline CDR1 is SGHTA and CDR2 is FQGNSA. Trimming removed 5 bases at V and 8 bases at J, with 13 bases between. The CDR3 nucleotides read TGTGCCAGCAGCCCGGACAGCGGCGATGAGCAGTTCTTC. Protein product: CASSPDSGDEQFF.

This clone appeared a single time. V and J are TRBV28 and TRBJ1-5, with 9 nucleotides matching TRBD1. Trimming cost V 5 bases and J 0 bases; bases outside gene matches: 5. CDR1 and CDR2 from the germline V gene are MDHEN and SYDVKM. The length of the CDR3 is 16 residues. CDR3 sequence (DNA): TGTGCCAGCAGTCCGGGACAGGGTTATAGCAATCAGCCCCAGCATTTT. Translating it yields CASSPGQGYSNQPQHF.

The chain uses TRBV5-1 and TRBJ1-2; the D is unclear. The CDR3 has 16 amino acids. Germline assignment: CDR1 SGHRS and CDR2 YFSETQ. Trimming removed 0 bases at V and 0 bases at J, with 12 bases between. The CDR3 nucleotides are TGCGCCAGCAGCTTGGGGCCCCTTACCTCTAACTATGGCTACACCTTC. It specifies CASSLGPLTSNYGYTF.

The chain links TRBV12-5 to TRBJ2-3, with D possibly TRBD2 on 5 matching bases. The CDR3 is 18 amino acids. The germline V gene encodes CDR1 LGHNT and CDR2 FRNRAP. Trimming cost V 6 bases and J 3 bases, with 25 bases left between them. The CDR3 DNA reads TGTGCTAGTGGACACTTGCGCGACGGAAGCCGAGGGACAGATACGCAGTATTTT. Protein product: CASGHLRDGSRGTDTQYF.

The count of this clone is one. This sequence joins TRBV28 and TRBJ1-2; 7 bases line up with TRBD1. The junction had 3 bases not matched to a gene; V was cut back by 0 bases and J by 5 bases. The CDR3 is made up of 14 amino acids. Germline CDR1 and CDR2: MDHEN and SYDVKM. As DNA, the CDR3 is TGTGCCAGCAGTTTATGGGGCAGGGGGTATGGCTACACCTTC. This gives the protein CASSLWGRGYGYTF.

This clone occurred a few times. The rearrangement uses TRBV18 and TRBJ2-7, with a possible D match to TRBD1 (6 bases). The germline CDR1 and CDR2 sequences are KGHSH and LQKENI. The CDR3 totals 12 residues. V lost 3 bases and J lost 7, with 10 bases in between. DNA of the CDR3: TGTGCCAGCTCACCCCTTCAGGGGGAGCAGTACTTC. Protein product: CASSPLQGEQYF.

The rearrangement links TRBV6-6 to TRBJ1-5, with D maybe TRBD1 (5 bases). The CDR3 contains 16 residues. From germline, CDR1 is MNHNY and CDR2 SVGAGI (reference sequence). Between the trimmed V and J ends, which lost 7 bases and 0 bases, there was a span of 16 bases. The DNA of the CDR3 is TGTGCCAGCACCCGAATTGGGGACCTTAGCAATCAGCCCCAGCATTTT. Translating it yields CASTRIGDLSNQPQHF.

The V call is TRBV5-1, the J call TRBJ2-2; no reliable D call. CDR1 is SGHRS, CDR2 YFSETQ, per germline. The CDR3 has 14 amino acids. V was cut by 6 bases and J by 6 bases, with 15 bases left in between. CDR3 region: CASKSRLIAGELFF. CDR3 nucleotide sequence: TGCGCCAGCAAAAGCCGGCTGATCGCCGGGGAGCTGTTTTTT.

The chain links TRBV5-6 to TRBJ1-5; D might be TRBD1 (6 bases). CDR3 length: 18 amino acids. V was shortened by 0 bases and J by 2 bases, with 18 bases between the two germline ends. Germline loops: CDR1 SGHDT, CDR2 YYEEEE. Written as DNA, the CDR3 is TGTGCCAGCAGCTTGGCAGGGGCCCGATTCTTAGGCAATCAGCCCCAGCATTTT. Amino acids: CASSLAGARFLGNQPQHF.

This chain links TRBV7-2 with TRBJ2-4, with TRBD2 as a possible D gene (5 bases). Looked up from germline, CDR1 is SGHTA and CDR2 is FQGNSA. The V and J ends lost 3 bases and 3 bases respectively, with 12 bases between them. CDR3 size: 15 residues. CDR3 region: CASSLGANNKNIQYF. For the CDR3, the DNA is TGTGCCAGCAGCTTGGGAGCGAATAACAAAAACATTCAGTACTTC.

The chain carries TRBV7-2 and TRBJ2-7, with D perhaps matching TRBD1 or TRBD2 (5 bases each). Trimming took 4 bases from V and 10 from J, leaving 17 bases between them. Germline V lookup: CDR1 SGHTA, CDR2 FQGNSA. CDR3 length: 13 amino acids. As DNA, the CDR3 is TGTGCCAGCAGCTCGGTCCCGGGACGGGATCAGTACTTC. It specifies CASSSVPGRDQYF. The variable domain in full, completed from reference TRBV7-2 and TRBJ2-7, reads GAGVSQSPSNKVTEKGKDVELRCDPISGHTALYWYRQSLGQGLEFLIYFQGNSAPDKSGLPSDRFSAERTGGSVSTLTIQRTQQEDSAVYLCASSSVPGRDQYFGPGTRLTVT.

In DNA, the CDR3 is TGTGCTAGTGGACCCGCTCAAATCTTGGTAGGTCCCGGTCATGAGCAGTTCTTC. Translated, it gives CASGPAQILVGPGHEQFF. The chain is built from TRBV12-5 and TRBJ2-1; D uncertain. CDR1 is LGHNT and CDR2 is FRNRAP in the germline V gene. V was cut by 6 bases and J by 8 bases, with 29 bases left in between. This CDR3 is 18 amino acids long.

The chain uses TRBV5-1 and TRBJ2-1, with 10 bases lining up with TRBD2. CDR1 and CDR2 (germline): SGHRS, YFSETQ. The V and J ends lost 4 bases and 7 bases, in that order; junction bases with no gene match: 11. The CDR3 spans 16 residues. The CDR3 here is CASSPGLAEGGNEQFF. Here the CDR3 DNA reads TGCGCCAGCAGCCCCGGACTAGCGGAGGGGGGGAATGAGCAGTTCTTC.

This chain connects TRBV5-4 to TRBJ2-4; the match to TRBD1 covers 10 bases. V shed 4 bases, J shed 7 bases, and the junction held 11 bases outside the gene matches. This CDR3 has 16 amino acids. Germline CDR1 is SGHNT and CDR2 is YYREEE (reference sequence). This chain's CDR3 is CASSDQRDRGGNIQYF. In DNA form, the CDR3 reads TGTGCCAGCAGCGATCAAAGGGACAGGGGAGGTAACATTCAGTACTTC.

The rearrangement joins TRBV5-4 to TRBJ2-2, with a weak D call TRBD2 (6 bases). CDR1 and CDR2 (germline): SGHNT, YYREEE (reference sequence). The CDR3 has 17 residues. The V and J ends lost 4 bases and 1 base respectively, with 17 bases between them. This CDR3 is CASSLLRGLENTGELFF. The DNA for the CDR3 is TGTGCCAGCAGCCTCTTACGGGGGTTGGAGAACACCGGGGAGCTGTTTTTT.

This clone appeared once. The gene calls are TRBV6-1 and TRBJ1-2; D is uncertain. The CDR3 loop spans 14 amino acids. Trimming cost V 1 base and J 3 bases, with 9 bases left between them. The germline gives CDR1 MNHNS, CDR2 SASEGT. The CDR3 DNA reads TGTGCCAGCAGTGAAGTTCCGTTAGACTATGGCTACACCTTC. Its protein product is CASSEVPLDYGYTF.